These 5 T cell receptor beta chains share one sample of origin, sequenced in a study of shared clonotypes between healthy human individuals. Method: immunoSEQ multiplex PCR; TCRdb's copy keeps in-frame clones and lacks some. Of roughly 1 million clones listed, approximately 78% were seen once; the top ten hold approximately 0.5%. Sequenced material: memory CD4+ T cells from PBMCs. This sample's subset: CD45RA-negative fraction. The receptors derive from a man aged 18-30 years in good health. Some clones in this sample may be carry-over from other donors' samples.

The V and J genes are TRBV5-1 and TRBJ1-1; D is perhaps TRBD1 (6 bases). The germline V and J ends were trimmed by 7 bases and 4 bases, with 14 bases remaining between them. The germline CDR1 and CDR2 sequences are SGHRS and YFSETQ. The CDR3 has 13 amino acids. The CDR3, as DNA: TGCGCCAGCGGGACACCCGGCGGCACTGAAGCTTTCTTT. Its protein is CASGTPGGTEAFF.

This clone was observed at least ten times. The CDR3 DNA reads as TGTGCCGGGACCACAGGAGCCTCTGGAAACACCATATATTTT. Amino acids: CAGTTGASGNTIYF. The chain links TRBV2 to TRBJ1-3, with D possibly being TRBD1 (5 bases). The CDR3 totals 14 residues. Trimming removed 11 bases from V and 0 bases from J, with 14 bases in between. Germline V gene data show CDR1 as SNHLY and CDR2 as FYNNEI.

This clone showed up many times. The chain joins TRBV28 to TRBJ1-2; 8 bases match TRBD1. V lost 1 base to trimming and J lost 6 bases; unmatched junction nucleotides: 25. Germline-derived CDR1 and CDR2 are MDHEN and SYDVKM. The CDR3 has 21 residues. CDR3 region: CASSLLFRNIGLQGASHGYTF. The CDR3 DNA reads as TGTGCCAGCAGTTTATTATTTCGCAATATCGGCTTGCAGGGGGCCTCTCATGGCTACACCTTC.

J is TRBJ2-1 and V is TRBV11-2; D call uncertain. V lost 1 base and J 0 bases, leaving 10 bases between the germline ends. Germline V lookup: CDR1 SGHAT, CDR2 FQNNGV. The length of the CDR3 is 16 residues. The DNA of the CDR3 is TGTGCCAGCAGCTTAGGGCTAAGTAGCTCCTACAATGAGCAGTTCTTC. As protein: CASSLGLSSSYNEQFF.

V and J are TRBV6-5 and TRBJ1-1, with D uncertain. The ends were cut back, 8 bases at V and 5 bases at J, with 9 bases in the middle. Germline V gene data show CDR1 as MNHEY and CDR2 as SVGAGI. The CDR3 covers 11 residues. CDR3 region: CASVGWTEAFF. CDR3 sequence (DNA): TGTGCCAGCGTGGGGTGGACTGAAGCTTTCTTT.